Described below is a single TCR beta chain sequence and its context. The clone's antigen remains unknown. No much larger clone is present one base from it, and per-base qualities are unavailable. The data derive from a study of blood T cell repertoires in COVID-19 (dated by TCRdb to the early 2020s). Notes on the research overall: Samples covering the acute and convalescent phases of COVID-19 were provided by collaborators in the United States, Italy and Spain. The prospective study material was composed of cDNA or gDNA derived from T cells, B-cell-depleted T cells, or PBMCs. Deeply sampled blood TCRbeta repertoires from subjects exposed to, actively infected with, or recovered from COVID-19 were included in the dataset. The repertoires were made available in a free public database intended to serve as a resource for research on the immune response to SARS-CoV-2. The samples were drawn from two sources: the first 160 participants of the ongoing ImmuneRACE study, and approximately 1,300 subjects contributed by 6 global collaborators. Sample metadata almost always included a de-identified subject ID, COVID-19 status, age in years and sex. Where available, HLA class I and class II types were obtained from metadata supplied by the sample provider rather than from assay-based typing.

TCRbeta CDR3 regions were amplified from genomic DNA by means of the immunoSEQ Assay, a bias-controlled multiplex PCR. Under the source paper's analysis protocol: Nucleated cell counts per sample were estimated from amplification of reference gene primers within the assay. Sequence reads were collapsed and filtered to measure the absolute abundance of every unique TCRbeta CDR3 rearrangement. For each sample, productive Simpson clonality was calculated by taking the square root of Simpson's diversity index across productive rearrangements. TCRdb took over this immuneACCESS table, retaining in-frame rearrangements with V and J assigned. Such tables are incomplete; in checked studies, under half of the missing clones stem from an unresolved V gene, and the remainder is unexplained. For V, J and clone size, that table is used; D and trimming come from the DNA. In all, the sample holds about 130,000 clones, and 80% to 90% of those were seen once. Around 13% of the sample is in the top ten clones.

The CDR1 and CDR2 encoded by the germline V gene are ENHRY and SYGVKD. From V the trimming removes 10 bases and from J it removes 2 bases, while the gene matches leave 10 bases of the junction unaccounted for. The CDR3 runs 15 residues from the cysteine to the phenylalanine. The DNA shown is the 45-base CDR3, in frame from base 1. Study-wide findings and limitations: The quantity of clinical and demographic metadata differed by source and by participant and was supplied without curation.

The collaborating institutions used their own protocols to collect whole blood in K2EDTA tubes. Collaborator samples were shipped for TCRbeta analysis as frozen whole blood, isolated PBMCs, or DNA extracted from either sample type. The chain couples TRBV10-3 to TRBJ2-3; 9 junctional bases match TRBD1. Specimen: peripheral blood. The source of this sequence is a human donor in a cohort sampled during active COVID-19. Read as DNA, the sequence is TGTGCCACTCGTTACGGGACAGGGATCACAGATACGCAGTATTTT. It translates to CATRYGTGITDTQYF.